Presented here are 17 T cell receptor beta chains from one specimen sequenced in a study of T cell changes during pregnancy in multiple sclerosis. Here immunoSEQ multiplex PCR was the method, and the copy in TCRdb shows in-frame clones only, minus some. This table holds 70,000 to 95,000 clones, 85% to 95% found once. The sample was peripheral blood, taken in the first trimester of pregnancy. These receptor sequences come from a female donor with multiple sclerosis, enrolled in a pregnancy study.

The J gene is TRBJ2-1, the V gene TRBV7-8, with TRBD2 identical over 11 bases. The V and J ends lost 5 bases and 12 bases, in that order; junction bases with no gene match: 15. Germline CDR1 and CDR2: SGHVS and FQNEAQ. The CDR3 consists of 16 residues. The chain's CDR3 is CASSPLGLAGGPSQFF. The CDR3 bases are TGTGCCAGCAGCCCCCTGGGGCTAGCGGGGGGCCCCTCGCAGTTCTTC.

The V gene is TRBV15, the J gene TRBJ2-3, with TRBD2 matching 8 bases. The length of the CDR3 is 15 residues. Germline assignment: CDR1 LNHNV and CDR2 YYDKDF (reference sequence). Trimming took 1 base from V and 6 from J; bases not matched to a gene: 6. This CDR3 is CATSRGSGALDTQYF. For the CDR3, the DNA is TGTGCCACCAGCAGAGGTAGCGGGGCCTTGGATACGCAGTATTTT.

V gene TRBV9 combines with J gene TRBJ2-3, with D hard to call. The germline CDR1 and CDR2 sequences are SGDLS and YYNGEE. V dropped 0 bases and J dropped 2 bases, with 10 bases sitting between them. The CDR3 is 15 amino acids. CDR3 DNA: TGTGCCAGCAGCGTAGTTTTAGCTAACACAGATACGCAGTATTTT. Translated: CASSVVLANTDTQYF.

The count of this clone is one. The chain has TRBV7-2 and TRBJ2-1; 8 positions agree with TRBD2. Germline V lookup: CDR1 SGHTA, CDR2 FQGNSA. Trimming took 0 bases from V and 10 from J; bases not matched to a gene: 5. CDR3 length: 14 residues. The CDR3 spells CASSLAGSSGEQFF. The CDR3 bases are TGTGCCAGCAGCTTAGCGGGATCTAGCGGGGAGCAGTTCTTC.

The chain employs TRBV11-2 and TRBJ1-1, with unresolved D. The CDR3 runs 16 residues. Germline assignment: CDR1 SGHAT and CDR2 FQNNGV. The germline V and J ends were trimmed by 4 bases and 5 bases, with 20 bases remaining between them. DNA of the CDR3: TGTGCCAGCAGCTCCCTATCGTTCGGGAGAGGGACTGAAGCTTTCTTT. Translated: CASSSLSFGRGTEAFF.

J is TRBJ2-7 and V is TRBV5-1; perhaps TRBD1 as D (6 bases). Looked up from germline, CDR1 is SGHRS and CDR2 is YFSETQ. The CDR3 sequence is 12 residues long. V dropped 4 bases and J dropped 4 bases, with 9 bases sitting between them. CDR3 residues: CASSPGQYEQYF. CDR3 bases: TGCGCCAGCAGCCCCGGACAGTACGAGCAGTACTTC.

The rearrangement uses TRBV18 and TRBJ1-6, with a possible D match to TRBD1 (6 bases). Trimming shortened V by 3 bases and J by 7 bases, and 13 bases separated the two germline ends. Germline V lookup: CDR1 KGHSH, CDR2 LQKENI. This CDR3 comprises 15 residues. The CDR3 bases are TGTGCCAGCTCACCGGCAGGGGCGAAGAATTCACCCCTCCACTTT. Residues: CASSPAGAKNSPLHF. Drawing the rest from reference TRBV18 and TRBJ1-6, the complete variable domain is NAGVMQNPRHLVRRRGQEARLRCSPMKGHSHVYWYRQLPEEGLKFMVYLQKENIIDESGMPKERFSAEFPKEGPSILRIQQVVRGDSAAYFCASSPAGAKNSPLHFGNGTRLTVT.

The chain's CDR3 is CAILRGGTEAFF. As DNA, the CDR3 is TGTGCCATCTTACGGGGAGGTACTGAAGCTTTCTTT. This chain uses TRBV10-3 with TRBJ1-1; no clear D. Deletions cut 8 bases from V and 5 bases from J, with 12 bases between. CDR1 ENHRY and CDR2 SYGVKD come from the germline V gene. The CDR3 is 12 amino acids.

Only one count was recorded for this clone. The chain couples TRBV6-5 to TRBJ1-2, with D possibly matching TRBD1 (6 bases). Trimming shortened V by 5 bases and J by 4 bases, and 17 bases separated the two germline ends. From germline, CDR1 is MNHEY and CDR2 SVGAGI. This CDR3 is built from 15 residues. This CDR3 reads CASSMTRGGRYGYTF. DNA for the CDR3: TGTGCCAGCAGTATGACCAGGGGCGGCCGCTATGGCTACACCTTC.

The chain employs TRBV5-1 and TRBJ1-3; no reliable D call. The CDR3 is 16 amino acids. Germline lookup yields CDR1 SGHRS and CDR2 YFSETQ. V lost 0 bases, J lost 4 bases, and 14 bases lay in between. The CDR3 reads CASSLAGSQRGNTIYF. In DNA form, the CDR3 reads TGCGCCAGCAGCTTGGCTGGGAGTCAAAGGGGAAACACCATATATTTT. The full variable domain, its missing parts supplied by reference TRBV5-1 and TRBJ1-3, is KAGVTQTPRYLIKTRGQQVTLSCSPISGHRSVSWYQQTPGQGLQFLFEYFSETQRNKGNFPGRFSGRQFSNSRSEMNVSTLELGDSALYLCASSLAGSQRGNTIYFGEGSWLTVV.

The rearrangement joins TRBV7-6 to TRBJ2-1; 13 bases agree with TRBD2. Trimming removed 1 base from V and 4 bases from J; junction bases left unmatched: 4. Germline V lookup: CDR1 SGHVS, CDR2 FNYEAQ. CDR3 length: 17 residues. The CDR3 sequence is CASSLVLLAGGYNEQFF. DNA for the CDR3: TGTGCCAGCAGCTTAGTCCTACTAGCGGGGGGGTACAATGAGCAGTTCTTC.

The chain has TRBV7-2 and TRBJ2-4, with D hard to call. The CDR3 contains 14 residues. Germline-derived CDR1 and CDR2 are SGHTA and FQGNSA. Trimming pared 5 bases from V and 0 bases from J, leaving 8 bases between. CDR3 amino acids: CASSPRLAKNIQYF. The CDR3 region has the DNA TGTGCCAGCAGCCCCCGACTAGCCAAAAACATTCAGTACTTC. Full variable domain (rest looked up from reference TRBV7-2 and TRBJ2-4): GAGVSQSPSNKVTEKGKDVELRCDPISGHTALYWYRQSLGQGLEFLIYFQGNSAPDKSGLPSDRFSAERTGGSVSTLTIQRTQQEDSAVYLCASSPRLAKNIQYFGAGTRLSVL.

The chain uses TRBV6-5 and TRBJ1-2, with 7 bases identical to TRBD1. Trimming cost V 6 bases and J 5 bases; bases outside gene matches: 6. Looked up from germline, CDR1 is MNHEY and CDR2 is SVGAGI. This CDR3 is 13 amino acids long. The CDR3 DNA sequence: TGTGCCAGCAGACCCGCAGGGGGATATGGCTACACCTTC. Its translation is CASRPAGGYGYTF.

CDR3 sequence reads: CASSFGAYEQYF. CDR3 nucleotides: TGTGCCAGCAGCTTCGGAGCCTACGAGCAGTACTTC. The chain combines TRBV11-2 with TRBJ2-7; D gene ambiguous. CDR1 SGHAT and CDR2 FQNNGV come from the germline V gene. This CDR3 region has 12 residues. V was cut by 3 bases and J by 2 bases, with 5 bases left in between.

The chain links TRBV7-2 to TRBJ1-2; TRBD1 is a possible D gene (5 bases). CDR1 is SGHTA, CDR2 FQGNSA, per germline. The CDR3 has 14 amino acids. With 5 bases removed from V and 4 bases from J, the gap between germline ends came to 14 bases. The CDR3: CASSPMGPSYGYTF. DNA of the CDR3: TGTGCCAGCAGCCCCATGGGGCCCAGCTATGGCTACACCTTC.

The genes are TRBV19 and TRBJ1-1; tentative D call: TRBD1 (6 bases). Germline lookup yields CDR1 LNHDA and CDR2 SQIVND (reference sequence). The CDR3 has 13 amino acids. V lost 4 bases and J 1 base, leaving 7 bases between the germline ends. Written as DNA, the CDR3 is TGTGCCAGTAGTACCAGGGGGAACACTGAAGCTTTCTTT. Translated, it gives CASSTRGNTEAFF.

The genes are TRBV7-6 and TRBJ2-2; TRBD1 agrees at 9 bases. This CDR3 is built from 18 residues. Germline V gives CDR1 SGHVS, CDR2 FNYEAQ. V lost 2 bases, J lost 4 bases, and 11 bases stayed unmatched. The CDR3 nucleotides are TGTGCCAGCAGCTTAAATAGGTTGGGACAGGGAAGCACCGGGGAGCTGTTTTTT. Amino acids: CASSLNRLGQGSTGELFF.